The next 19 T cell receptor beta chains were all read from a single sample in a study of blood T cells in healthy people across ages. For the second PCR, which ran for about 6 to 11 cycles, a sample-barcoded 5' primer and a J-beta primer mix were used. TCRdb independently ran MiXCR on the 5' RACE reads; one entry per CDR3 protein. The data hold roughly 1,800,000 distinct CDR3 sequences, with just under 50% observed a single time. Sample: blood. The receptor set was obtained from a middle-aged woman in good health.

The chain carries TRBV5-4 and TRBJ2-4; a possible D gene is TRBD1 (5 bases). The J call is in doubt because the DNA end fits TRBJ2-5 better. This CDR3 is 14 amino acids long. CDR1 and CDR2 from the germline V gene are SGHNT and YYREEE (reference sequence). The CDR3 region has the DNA TGTGCCAGCAGCCGACAGACGACCGTAGAGACCCAGTACTTC. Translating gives CASSRQTTVETQYF.

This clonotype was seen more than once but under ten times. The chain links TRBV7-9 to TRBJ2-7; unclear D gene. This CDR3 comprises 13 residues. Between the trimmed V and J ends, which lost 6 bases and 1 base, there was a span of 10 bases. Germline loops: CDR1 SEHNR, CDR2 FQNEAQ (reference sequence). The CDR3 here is CASSSDLSYEQYF. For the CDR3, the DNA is TGTGCCAGCAGTTCGGATTTATCCTACGAGCAGTACTTC.

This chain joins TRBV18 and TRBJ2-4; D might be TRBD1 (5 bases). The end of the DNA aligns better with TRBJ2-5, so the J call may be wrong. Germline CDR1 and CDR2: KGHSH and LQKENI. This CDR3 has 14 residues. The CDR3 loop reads CASSQGFGAETQYF. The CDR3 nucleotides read TGTGCCAGCTCCCAGGGTTTTGGAGCGGAGACCCAGTACTTC.

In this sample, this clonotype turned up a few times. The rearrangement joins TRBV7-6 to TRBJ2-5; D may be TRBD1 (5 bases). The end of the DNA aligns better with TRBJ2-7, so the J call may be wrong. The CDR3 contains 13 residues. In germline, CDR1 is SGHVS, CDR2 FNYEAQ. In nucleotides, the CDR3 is TGTGCCAGCAGCTTAATCTCAGGGTCCGAGCAGTACTTC. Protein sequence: CASSLISGSEQYF.

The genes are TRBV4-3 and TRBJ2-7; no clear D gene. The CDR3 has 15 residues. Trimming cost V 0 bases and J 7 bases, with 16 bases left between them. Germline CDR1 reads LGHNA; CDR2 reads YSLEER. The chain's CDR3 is CASSQDSWGYNEQYF. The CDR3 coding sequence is TGCGCCAGCAGCCAAGATAGTTGGGGTTACAATGAGCAGTACTTC.

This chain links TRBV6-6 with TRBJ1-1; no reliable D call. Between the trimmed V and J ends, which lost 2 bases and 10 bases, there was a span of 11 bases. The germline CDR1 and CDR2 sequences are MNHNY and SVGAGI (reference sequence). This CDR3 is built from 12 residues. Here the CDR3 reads CASSYGLQGAFF. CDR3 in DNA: TGTGCCAGCAGTTACGGGCTTCAAGGAGCTTTCTTT.

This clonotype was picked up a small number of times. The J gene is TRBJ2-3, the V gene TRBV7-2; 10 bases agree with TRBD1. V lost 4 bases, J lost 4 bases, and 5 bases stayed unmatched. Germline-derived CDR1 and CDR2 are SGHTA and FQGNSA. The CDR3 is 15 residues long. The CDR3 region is CASSSGQGGSDTQYF. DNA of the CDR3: TGTGCCAGCAGCTCAGGACAGGGGGGGTCAGATACGCAGTATTTT.

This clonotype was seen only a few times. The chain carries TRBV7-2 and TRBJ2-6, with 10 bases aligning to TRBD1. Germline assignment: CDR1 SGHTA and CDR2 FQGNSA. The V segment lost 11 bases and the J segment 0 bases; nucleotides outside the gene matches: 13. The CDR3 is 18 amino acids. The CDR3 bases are TGTGCCGGAAGACAGGGGGCGAGGGGATACTCTGGGGCCAACGTCCTGACTTTC. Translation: CAGRQGARGYSGANVLTF.

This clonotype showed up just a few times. This CDR3 reads CSASGATRAPYEQYF. The CDR3 coding sequence is TGCAGTGCTAGCGGGGCCACCCGGGCCCCTTACGAGCAGTACTTC. The rearrangement uses TRBV20-1 and TRBJ2-7, with D tentatively TRBD1 or TRBD2 (5 bases each). This CDR3 comprises 15 residues. CDR1 is DFQATT and CDR2 is SNEGSKA in the germline V gene (reference sequence). The V and J ends lost 3 bases and 4 bases respectively, with 19 bases between them.

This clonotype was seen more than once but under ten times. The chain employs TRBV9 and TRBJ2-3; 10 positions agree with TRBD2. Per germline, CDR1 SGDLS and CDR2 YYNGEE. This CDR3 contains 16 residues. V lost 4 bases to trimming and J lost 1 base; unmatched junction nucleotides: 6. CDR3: CASSLGLAMRTDTQYF. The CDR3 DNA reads TGTGCCAGCAGCTTGGGACTAGCGATGCGCACAGATACGCAGTATTTT. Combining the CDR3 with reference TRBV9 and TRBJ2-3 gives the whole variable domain DSGVTQTPKHLITATGQRVTLRCSPRSGDLSVYWYQQSLDQGLQFLIQYYNGEERAKGNILERFSAQQFPDLHSELNLSSLELGDSALYFCASSLGLAMRTDTQYFGPGTRLTVL.

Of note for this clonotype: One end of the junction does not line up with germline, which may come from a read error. The CDR3 protein is CSVTQGPGGELREPQYF. The CDR3, as DNA: TGCAGTGTTACACAGGGACCGGGCGGGGAGCTAAGAGAGCCCCAGTACTTC. This chain connects TRBV20-1 to TRBJ2-5; the D gene could be TRBD1 or TRBD2 (6 bases each). The V gene's germline CDR1 is DFQATT and CDR2 SNEGSKA (reference sequence). The length of the CDR3 is 17 residues.

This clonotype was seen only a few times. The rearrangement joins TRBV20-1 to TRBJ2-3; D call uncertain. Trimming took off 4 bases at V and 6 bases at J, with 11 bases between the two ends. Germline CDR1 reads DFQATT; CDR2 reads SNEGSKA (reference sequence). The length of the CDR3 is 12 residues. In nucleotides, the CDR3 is TGCAGTGCTACGGGTGCGAGCGATACGCAGTATTTT. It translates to CSATGASDTQYF.

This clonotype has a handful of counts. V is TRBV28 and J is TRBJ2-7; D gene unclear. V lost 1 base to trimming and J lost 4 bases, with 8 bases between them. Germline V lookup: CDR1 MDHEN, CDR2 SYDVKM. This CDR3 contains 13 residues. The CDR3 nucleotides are TGTGCCAGCAGTTTATTTCGTACGTACGAGCAGTACTTC. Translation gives CASSLFRTYEQYF. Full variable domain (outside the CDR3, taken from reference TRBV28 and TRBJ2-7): DVKVTQSSRYLVKRTGEKVFLECVQDMDHENMFWYRQDPGLGLRLIYFSYDVKMKEKGDIPEGYSVSREKKERFSLILESASTNQTSMYLCASSLFRTYEQYFGPGTRLTVT.

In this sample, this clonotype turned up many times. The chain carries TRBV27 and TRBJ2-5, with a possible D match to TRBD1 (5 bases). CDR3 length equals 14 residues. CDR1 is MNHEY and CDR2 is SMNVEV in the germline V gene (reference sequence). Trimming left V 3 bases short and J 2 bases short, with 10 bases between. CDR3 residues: CASSFQGLQETQYF. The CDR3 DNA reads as TGTGCCAGCAGTTTTCAGGGCCTACAAGAGACCCAGTACTTC.

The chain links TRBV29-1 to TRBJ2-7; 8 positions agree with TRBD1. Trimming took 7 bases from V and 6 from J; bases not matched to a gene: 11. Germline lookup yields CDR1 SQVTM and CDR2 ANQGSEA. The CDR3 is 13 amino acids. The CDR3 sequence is CSARQGLGSEQYF. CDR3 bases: TGCAGCGCCAGACAGGGGCTTGGTTCCGAGCAGTACTTC.

The CDR3 region is CASSFSTGLASNEQFF. The CDR3 DNA reads as TGTGCCAGCAGTTTCTCGACGGGACTAGCGAGCAATGAGCAGTTCTTC. The chain couples TRBV12-3 or TRBV12-4 to TRBJ2-1; 10 bases are a match to TRBD2. Unmatched junction bases numbered 8, after V lost 3 bases and J lost 6 bases. The CDR3 is 16 amino acids.

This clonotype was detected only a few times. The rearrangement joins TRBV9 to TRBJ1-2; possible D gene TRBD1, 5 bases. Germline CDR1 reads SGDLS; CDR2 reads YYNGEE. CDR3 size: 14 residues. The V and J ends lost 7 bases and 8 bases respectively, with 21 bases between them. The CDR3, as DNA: TGTGCCAGCTCCCTATTGGGGACCCTGGGCGGCTACACCTTC. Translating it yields CASSLLGTLGGYTF.

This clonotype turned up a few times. CDR3 sequence (DNA): TGTGCCAGTACGGGACAGGGATACCACTATGGCTACACCTTC. Translation: CASTGQGYHYGYTF. V usage is TRBV6-6 and J usage is TRBJ1-2; TRBD1 agrees at 9 bases. The CDR3 is 14 amino acids. After removal of 9 bases from V and 3 bases from J, the junction contained 8 bases not matched to a gene. CDR1 and CDR2 (germline): MNHNY, SVGAGI (reference sequence).

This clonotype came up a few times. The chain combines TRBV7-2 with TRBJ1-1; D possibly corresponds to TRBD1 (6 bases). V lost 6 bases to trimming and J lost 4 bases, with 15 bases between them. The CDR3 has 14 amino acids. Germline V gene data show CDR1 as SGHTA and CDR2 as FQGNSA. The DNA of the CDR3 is TGTGCCAGCAGTTTGGTAAGGGGGTCCACTGAAGCTTTCTTT. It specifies CASSLVRGSTEAFF.